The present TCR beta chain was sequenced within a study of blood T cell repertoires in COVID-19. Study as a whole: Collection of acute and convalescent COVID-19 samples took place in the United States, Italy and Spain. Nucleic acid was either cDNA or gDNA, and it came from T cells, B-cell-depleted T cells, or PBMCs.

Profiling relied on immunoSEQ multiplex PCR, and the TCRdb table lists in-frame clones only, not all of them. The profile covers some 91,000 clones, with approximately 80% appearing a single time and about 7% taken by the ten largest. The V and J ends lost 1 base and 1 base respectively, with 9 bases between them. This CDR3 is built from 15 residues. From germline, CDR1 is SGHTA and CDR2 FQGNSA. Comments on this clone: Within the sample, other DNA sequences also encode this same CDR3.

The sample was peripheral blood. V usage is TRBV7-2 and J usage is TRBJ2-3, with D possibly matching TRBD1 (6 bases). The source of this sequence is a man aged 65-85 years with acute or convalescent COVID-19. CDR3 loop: CASSLGQGRTDTQYF. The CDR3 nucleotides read TGTGCCAGCAGCTTAGGTCAGGGGCGCACAGATACGCAGTATTTT.